The clone carrying this T cell receptor beta chain has a count of ten or more. No antigen is known for it. Patients who underwent sequencing had shown CD8+CD57+ cell expansion by flow cytometry. A severe acquired aplastic anemia diagnosis applied to all patients. Blood was sampled before the patients had received any therapy. The data originate from a study of CD8+CD57+ T cells in acquired aplastic anemia. Study-wide results and caveats: Controls and patients did not differ significantly in CD8+ Simpson's diversity. The study identified 25 to 30 CD8+ CDR3 sequences shared by patients and controls.

The germline CDR1 and CDR2 sequences are SGHRS and YFSETQ. CDR3 length: 15 amino acids. Trimming cost V 7 bases and J 3 bases, with 14 bases left between them. The template for TCR beta VDJ and CDR3 sequence profiling was genomic DNA. TCRdb independently ran MiXCR on the reads; one entry per CDR3 protein. Here the sample spans over 150,000 distinct CDR3 sequences, approximately 48% being singletons. The receptor comes from a human donor with aplastic anemia. This sequence joins TRBV5-1 and TRBJ1-6, with D uncertain. Sequencing input: sorted CD4+, CD8+, or CD8+CD57+ T cells (not recorded which) from PBMCs. CDR3 residues: CASAGETIYNSPLHF. The CDR3 region has the DNA TGCGCCAGCGCGGGAGAAACAATCTATAATTCACCCCTCCACTTT.